This T cell receptor beta chain was captured by sequencing in a study of cytomegalovirus exposure and HLA in healthy donors. J lost 5 bases, V lost 3 bases, and 2 bases had no gene match. Germline V gives CDR1 SGHRS, CDR2 YFSETQ. The CDR3 has 14 residues. It was with 60 Vbeta and 13 Jbeta primers that the PCR ran. Profiled with immunoSEQ multiplex PCR; TCRdb holds only in-frame clones, not every one. The table has approximately 120,000 clones, around 82% seen once. The specimen was PBMCs. The V and J genes are TRBV5-1 and TRBJ2-2; the match to TRBD1 covers 9 bases. The TCR sequence derives from a man between 40 and 49 years old in good health and CMV-seronegative. The CDR3 here is CASSSGTGTGELFF. The CDR3 bases are TGCGCCAGCAGCTCCGGGACAGGGACCGGGGAGCTGTTTTTT.